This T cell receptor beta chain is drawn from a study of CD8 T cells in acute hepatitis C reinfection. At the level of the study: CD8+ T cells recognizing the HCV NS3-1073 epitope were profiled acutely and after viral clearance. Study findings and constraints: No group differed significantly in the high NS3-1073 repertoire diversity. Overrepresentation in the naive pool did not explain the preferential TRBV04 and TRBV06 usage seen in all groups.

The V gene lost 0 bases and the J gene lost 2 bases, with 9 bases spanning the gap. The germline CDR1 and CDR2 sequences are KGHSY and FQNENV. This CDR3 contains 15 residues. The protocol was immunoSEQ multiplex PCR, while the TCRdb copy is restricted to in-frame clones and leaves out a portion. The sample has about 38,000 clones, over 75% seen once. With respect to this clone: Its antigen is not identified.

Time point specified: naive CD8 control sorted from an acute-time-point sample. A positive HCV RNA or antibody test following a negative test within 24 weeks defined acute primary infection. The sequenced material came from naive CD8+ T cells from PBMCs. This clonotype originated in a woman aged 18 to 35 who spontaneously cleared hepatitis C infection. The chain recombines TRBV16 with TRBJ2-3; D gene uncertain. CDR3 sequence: CASSQSTGYTDTQYF. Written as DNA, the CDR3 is TGTGCCAGCAGCCAATCTACGGGTTACACAGATACGCAGTATTTT.